This T cell receptor beta chain was identified during a study of PD-L1 blockade in urothelial cancer. Study background: Blood gave a median about 140,000 T cells.

Time point reported: pretreatment peripheral blood. The patients' disease, urothelial carcinoma, was locally advanced or metastatic. The authors spiked synthetic TCR analog templates into each PCR. The assay was immunoSEQ multiplex PCR, and TCRdb's table has in-frame clones only and misses some. The table records about 57,000 clones, 81% of them present only once. Here the sequenced sample was PBMCs, taken around atezolizumab (anti-PD-L1) treatment. This receptor was identified in a man aged 70 or older with urothelial cancer.

The CDR3 DNA follows: TGTGCCAGCAGTGAATCAGAGACTGAAGGAAAACTGTTTTTT. Translation: CASSESETEGKLFF. The chain joins TRBV25-1 to TRBJ1-4; no definite D call. There are 14 residues in the CDR3. V was shortened by 1 base and J by 10 bases, with 13 bases between the two germline ends. Germline CDR1 and CDR2: MGHDK and SYGVNS.